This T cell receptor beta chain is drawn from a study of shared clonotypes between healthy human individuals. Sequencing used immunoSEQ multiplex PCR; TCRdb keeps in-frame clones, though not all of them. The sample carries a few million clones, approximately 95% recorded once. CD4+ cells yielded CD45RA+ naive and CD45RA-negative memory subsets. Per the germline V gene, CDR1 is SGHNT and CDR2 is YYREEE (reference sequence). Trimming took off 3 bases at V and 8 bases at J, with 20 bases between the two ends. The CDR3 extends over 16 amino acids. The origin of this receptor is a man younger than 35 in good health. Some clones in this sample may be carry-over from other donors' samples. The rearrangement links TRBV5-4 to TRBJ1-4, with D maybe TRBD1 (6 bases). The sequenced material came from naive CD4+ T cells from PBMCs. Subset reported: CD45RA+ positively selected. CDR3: CASSSQQGKQGEKLFF. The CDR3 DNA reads TGTGCCAGCAGCTCCCAACAGGGAAAACAAGGGGAAAAACTGTTTTTT.